This TCR beta chain was retrieved from a study of cytomegalovirus exposure and HLA in healthy donors. Study-level findings and limits: A highly shared variant cluster was judged a likely technical artifact. Being productive about 90% or about 30% of the time was typical of most TCR beta V segments in an earlier analysis. The authors later found most CMV-associated TCR beta chains appeared HLA-restricted.

V gave up 6 bases and J gave up 0 bases, with 12 bases separating them. This CDR3 is built from 15 residues. Germline V gene lookup returns CDR1 LGHNA and CDR2 YSLEER. Amplification used 60 Vbeta primers and 13 Jbeta primers. TCRdb keeps only in-frame clones here, not all; method: immunoSEQ multiplex PCR. The sample includes roughly 63,000 clones, more than 70% seen only once; the top ten take roughly 23%. As regards this clone: Its target is unknown.

Material: PBMCs. The receptor was derived from a man in his fifties in good health and CMV-seropositive. This chain links TRBV4-3 with TRBJ2-1; maybe TRBD2 (5 bases). CDR3 in amino acids: CASSSDSPSYNEQFF. CDR3 nucleotide sequence: TGCGCCAGCAGTTCGGACTCCCCCTCCTACAATGAGCAGTTCTTC.